This T cell receptor (beta chain) was recovered during a study of cytomegalovirus exposure and HLA in healthy donors. The CDR3 totals 14 residues. Germline V gene data show CDR1 as SGHNT and CDR2 as YYREEE (reference sequence). V was trimmed by 2 bases and J by 7 bases, leaving 13 bases between them. The primer mix had 60 Vbeta and 13 Jbeta primers. Sequenced by immunoSEQ multiplex PCR; TCRdb stores in-frame clones only, minus some. The sample lists about 230,000 clones, about 83% occurring once. The sequencing input was PBMCs. The V and J genes are TRBV5-4 and TRBJ1-5, with D perhaps matching TRBD1 (6 bases). The source is a human donor in good health. The CDR3 nucleotides are TGTGCCAGCAGCTTACAGGGCCGAGGGCAGCCCCAGCATTTT. Protein: CASSLQGRGQPQHF.